This T cell receptor (beta chain) stems from a study of blood T cell repertoires in COVID-19. Study overall: The samples span acute and convalescent COVID-19 from the United States, Italy and Spain. In each case, the material was cDNA or gDNA derived from T cells, B-cell-depleted T cells, or PBMCs.

The V segment lost 5 bases and the J segment 2 bases; nucleotides outside the gene matches: 9. This CDR3 region has 17 residues. Germline loops: CDR1 SGHAT, CDR2 FQNNGV. Living in 25 or so US areas, the participants were between roughly 18 and 90 years of age. The assay was immunoSEQ multiplex PCR, and TCRdb's table has in-frame clones only and misses some. Of more than 400,000 clones in the sample, approximately 90% were seen once. The receptor comes from a woman between 18 and 29 years old who had recovered from COVID-19. The specimen was PBMCs or T cells enriched from blood (not recorded which). This rearrangement joins TRBV11-2 to TRBJ2-3; the match to TRBD2 covers 11 bases. CDR3 bases: TGTGCCAGCAGCCCCCTAAGTAGCGGGGGGGCCACAGATACGCAGTATTTT. Translating gives CASSPLSSGGATDTQYF.